These 26 T cell receptor beta chains were sequenced from one sample in a study of technical replicates of blood from a few donors (dated by TCRdb to 2015 to 2018). Library generation was performed with the immunoSEQ multiplex PCR assay. Not all clones reach the TCRdb copy of this immuneACCESS table, which keeps in-frame sequences only. Checked studies attribute under half of the gap to unresolved V genes and leave the rest unexplained. This sample gives around 67,000 clones in total; over 95% of them show up just once. Approximately 0.22% of the sample rests with the top ten. The sample consisted of T cells isolated from PBMCs. The receptors were gathered from a human donor in good health.

J is TRBJ1-1 and V is TRBV4-2; D is possibly TRBD1 (6 bases). V lost 1 base and J 7 bases, leaving 16 bases between the germline ends. Germline assignment: CDR1 LGHNA and CDR2 YNFKEQ. The CDR3 contains 15 residues. This chain's CDR3 is CASSQATGSTGEAFF. CDR3 DNA: TGTGCCAGCAGCCAAGCCACAGGGTCCACAGGTGAAGCTTTCTTT.

The chain carries TRBV19 and TRBJ2-7, with 7 positions matching TRBD1. This CDR3 is 14 amino acids long. Germline loops: CDR1 LNHDA, CDR2 SQIVND (reference sequence). V was clipped by 6 bases and J by 3 bases; unmatched bases: 8. CDR3 protein: CASSLTRGNYEQYF. In nucleotides, the CDR3 is TGTGCCAGTAGCCTAACCAGGGGGAACTACGAGCAGTACTTC.

This chain uses TRBV27 with TRBJ1-5, with TRBD1 identical over 7 bases. This CDR3 contains 17 residues. Germline V gene sequence: CDR1 MNHEY, CDR2 SMNVEV (reference sequence). With 5 bases clipped from V and 8 bases from J, the junction kept 18 bases outside the gene matches. CDR3 sequence reads: CASSPDIGTATWEPQHF. The CDR3 coding sequence is TGTGCCAGCAGTCCAGATATCGGGACAGCGACTTGGGAGCCCCAGCATTTT.

This chain connects TRBV28 to TRBJ2-2; TRBD1 agrees at 8 bases. Germline values: CDR1 MDHEN, CDR2 SYDVKM. This CDR3 is built from 15 residues. V lost 6 bases and J lost 0; bases outside the gene matches: 3. This chain's CDR3 is CASRRQGPNTGELFF. Here the CDR3 DNA reads TGTGCCAGCAGAAGACAGGGGCCGAACACCGGGGAGCTGTTTTTT.

The V gene is TRBV6-1, the J gene TRBJ1-2; D is unresolved. The CDR3 runs to 15 residues. V gave up 0 bases and J gave up 4 bases, with 12 bases separating them. Germline V gene lookup returns CDR1 MNHNS and CDR2 SASEGT. CDR3 sequence: CASSEALQHGYGYTF. DNA of the CDR3: TGTGCCAGCAGTGAAGCGCTACAGCACGGCTATGGCTACACCTTC.

This clone was recorded only once. The chain employs TRBV6-5 and TRBJ2-3; 9 bases are a match to TRBD1. CDR3 length: 16 amino acids. Germline values: CDR1 MNHEY, CDR2 SVGAGI. V was clipped by 4 bases and J by 3 bases; unmatched bases: 8. The CDR3 DNA sequence: TGTGCCAGCAGTTGGGAGACAGGGGGAGATACAGATACGCAGTATTTT. Translating gives CASSWETGGDTDTQYF.

The CDR3 bases are TGTGCCAGCGGGTTCAAGGGCGGGGGCACAGATACGCAGTATTTT. Amino acids: CASGFKGGGTDTQYF. The chain has TRBV11-2 and TRBJ2-3, with D perhaps matching TRBD2 (6 bases). Germline values: CDR1 SGHAT, CDR2 FQNNGV. The V end lost 8 bases, the J end lost 1 base, and 16 bases lay between the germline ends. The CDR3 runs to 15 residues.

The CDR3 DNA sequence: TGCGCCAGCATATCTAGCGGGAGTTCGACCGCCTACAATGAGCAGTTCTTC. It translates to CASISSGSSTAYNEQFF. The chain has TRBV5-1 and TRBJ2-1; 10 bases map to TRBD2. Germline assignment: CDR1 SGHRS and CDR2 YFSETQ. The CDR3 length is 17 residues. With 6 bases clipped from V and 2 bases from J, the junction kept 11 bases outside the gene matches.

CDR3 loop: CASSIYTGDTGELFF. CDR3 DNA: TGTGCCAGCAGCATATACACAGGGGACACCGGGGAGCTGTTTTTT. The chain combines TRBV7-6 with TRBJ2-2; 7 nucleotides align to TRBD1. The CDR3 is 15 residues long. V lost 5 bases and J lost 3; bases outside the gene matches: 6. Germline values: CDR1 SGHVS, CDR2 FNYEAQ.

The chain is built from TRBV4-2 and TRBJ2-5; TRBD1 is a possible D gene (5 bases). CDR3 length equals 14 residues. CDR1 LGHNA and CDR2 YNFKEQ come from the germline V gene. Between the trimmed V and J ends, which lost 1 base and 3 bases, there was a span of 9 bases. The CDR3 reads CASSQAVREETQYF. CDR3 DNA: TGTGCCAGCAGCCAAGCGGTCAGGGAAGAGACCCAGTACTTC.

The chain combines TRBV6-1 with TRBJ2-7; 8 bases are shared with TRBD1. V was pared by 8 bases and J by 2 bases, with 11 bases of the junction left unmatched. Germline V gene sequence: CDR1 MNHNS, CDR2 SASEGT. The CDR3 is 15 residues long. The CDR3 is CASQPGQAYAYEQYF. For the CDR3, the DNA is TGTGCCAGCCAACCGGGACAGGCCTATGCCTACGAGCAGTACTTC.

V and J are TRBV20-1 and TRBJ2-5, with D hard to call. CDR3 length equals 11 residues. V was shortened by 0 bases and J by 4 bases, with 3 bases between the two germline ends. Looked up from germline, CDR1 is DFQATT and CDR2 is SNEGSKA (reference sequence). CDR3 residues: CSARDRETQYF. The CDR3 DNA is TGCAGTGCTAGAGATCGAGAGACCCAGTACTTC.

The chain uses TRBV30 and TRBJ2-3, with 9 bases matching TRBD1. Germline V gives CDR1 GTSNPN, CDR2 SVGIG (reference sequence). V lost 3 bases to trimming and J lost 4 bases; unmatched junction nucleotides: 8. The CDR3 loop spans 15 amino acids. The CDR3 coding sequence is TGTGCCTGGAGCCGGGGACAGGGCTTGTCAGATACGCAGTATTTT. Residues: CAWSRGQGLSDTQYF.

This chain links TRBV19 with TRBJ1-2; D is perhaps TRBD1 (6 bases). Germline CDR1 is LNHDA and CDR2 is SQIVND (reference sequence). The CDR3 is 15 residues long. V lost 6 bases to trimming and J lost 3 bases, with 17 bases between them. Written as DNA, the CDR3 is TGTGCCAGTAGGAGAGGTGACAGGCCGGACTATGGCTACACCTTC. Its protein is CASRRGDRPDYGYTF.

The chain uses TRBV10-3 and TRBJ1-2, with 8 nucleotides matching TRBD1. V was pared by 2 bases and J by 4 bases, with 9 bases of the junction left unmatched. The CDR3 runs to 16 residues. In germline, CDR1 is ENHRY, CDR2 SYGVKD. The CDR3 reads CAISETPGQAIYGYTF. The CDR3 DNA reads as TGTGCCATCAGTGAGACCCCGGGACAGGCCATCTATGGCTACACCTTC.

This clone was found once. This chain connects TRBV4-1 to TRBJ2-7; 10 bases agree with TRBD1. Per the germline V gene, CDR1 is MGHRA and CDR2 is YSYEKL. V lost 1 base to trimming and J lost 7 bases; unmatched junction nucleotides: 10. The length of the CDR3 is 16 residues. The CDR3 bases are TGCGCCAGCAGCCAAGGACAGGGGGCTTCCTTTGGGGAGCAGTACTTC. This translates into CASSQGQGASFGEQYF.

The chain recombines TRBV7-9 with TRBJ2-7; a weak D match, TRBD2 (7 bases). CDR3 length equals 15 residues. The V and J ends lost 10 bases and 2 bases respectively, with 21 bases between them. CDR1 and CDR2 from the germline V gene are SEHNR and FQNEAQ (reference sequence). The CDR3 here is CATTGRAGHAYEQYF. The CDR3 DNA reads as TGTGCCACAACGGGGCGAGCGGGACACGCCTACGAGCAGTACTTC.

Concerning this clone: Other DNA sequences in the sample encode the same CDR3. The chain is built from TRBV19 and TRBJ1-5, with 8 bases matching TRBD1. The CDR3 consists of 13 residues. After removal of 6 bases from V and 2 bases from J, the junction contained 0 bases not matched to a gene. Germline values: CDR1 LNHDA, CDR2 SQIVND (reference sequence). The CDR3 spells CASRTGGNQPQHF. CDR3 nucleotide sequence: TGTGCCAGTAGGACAGGGGGCAATCAGCCCCAGCATTTT.

The chain's CDR3 is CASSQGQGRYGYTF. CDR3 coding DNA: TGTGCCAGCAGCCAAGGACAGGGACGCTATGGCTACACCTTC. V and J are TRBV14 and TRBJ1-2, with 7 bases aligning to TRBD1. The CDR3 is 14 residues long. Trimming at V came to 1 base and at J to 4 bases, leaving 3 bases not matched to a gene. Germline V gene data show CDR1 as SGHDN and CDR2 as FVKESK.

The chain combines TRBV7-2 with TRBJ1-1, with TRBD1 as a possible D gene (5 bases). The germline V gene encodes CDR1 SGHTA and CDR2 FQGNSA. The CDR3 runs to 12 residues. V lost 5 bases, J lost 11 bases, and 15 bases lay in between. The CDR3 DNA sequence: TGTGCCAGCAGCCCGCAGGGCCCTCTTGCTTTCTTT. Protein sequence: CASSPQGPLAFF.

The J gene is TRBJ1-2, the V gene TRBV5-4; 11 nucleotides match TRBD1. CDR3 length equals 17 residues. After removal of 3 bases from V and 0 bases from J, the junction contained 7 bases not matched to a gene. Germline CDR1 SGHNT, CDR2 YYREEE (reference sequence). CDR3 DNA sequence: TGTGCCAGCAGCTCCGGACAGGGGGCCCCCTCTAACTATGGCTACACCTTC. As protein: CASSSGQGAPSNYGYTF.

The chain employs TRBV9 and TRBJ1-1; tentative D call: TRBD1 (6 bases). V was trimmed by 0 bases and J by 8 bases, leaving 14 bases between them. Germline assignment: CDR1 SGDLS and CDR2 YYNGEE. The CDR3 extends over 14 amino acids. Here the CDR3 DNA reads TGTGCCAGCAGCGTAGAACAGGGACGTTCCGAAGCTTTCTTT. It encodes CASSVEQGRSEAFF.

This clone was picked up one time. The genes are TRBV5-6 and TRBJ1-6; D possibly corresponds to TRBD1 (5 bases). This CDR3 spans 14 amino acids. V was cut by 1 base and J by 6 bases, with 8 bases left in between. CDR1 is SGHDT, CDR2 YYEEEE, per germline. The CDR3 spells CASSLWGRNSPLHF. The CDR3 bases are TGTGCCAGCAGCTTGTGGGGCCGTAATTCACCCCTCCACTTT.

In this sample, this clone is medium-sized. This CDR3 reads CASSLAPGVGTGELFF. In DNA, the CDR3 is TGCGCCAGCAGCCTCGCACCCGGGGTCGGCACCGGGGAGCTGTTTTTT. This chain joins TRBV4-1 and TRBJ2-2; D possibly corresponds to TRBD2 (5 bases). Between the trimmed V and J ends, which lost 4 bases and 4 bases, there was a span of 16 bases. Germline-derived CDR1 and CDR2 are MGHRA and YSYEKL. CDR3 size: 16 residues.

This clone came up once. The chain has TRBV13 and TRBJ2-3; 12 bases are a match to TRBD2. J was trimmed by 1 base and V by 5 bases; bases with no gene match: 28. Germline lookup yields CDR1 PRHDT and CDR2 FYEKMQ (reference sequence). The CDR3 extends over 24 amino acids. The CDR3 loop reads CASSHYRTWTSGDLDPPGTDTQYF. The CDR3 nucleotides read TGTGCCAGCAGCCACTATCGAACTTGGACTAGCGGGGACCTGGACCCGCCGGGCACAGATACGCAGTATTTT. The variable domain in full, with the rest retrieved from reference TRBV13 and TRBJ2-3, is AAGVIQSPRHLIKEKRETATLKCYPIPRHDTVYWYQQGPGQDPQFLISFYEKMQSDKGSIPDRFSAQQFSDYHSELNMSSLELGDSALYFCASSHYRTWTSGDLDPPGTDTQYFGPGTRLTVL.

The rearrangement uses TRBV14 and TRBJ1-1, with a tentative D call TRBD1 (6 bases). Germline V CDR1 and CDR2: SGHDN, FVKESK. This CDR3 spans 14 amino acids. V lost 2 bases and J lost 4, with 11 bases in between. DNA of the CDR3: TGTGCCAGCAGCCAACCGGGACACCTCACTGAAGCTTTCTTT. Translation gives CASSQPGHLTEAFF.